This passage covers 8 T cell receptor beta chains from one sample sequenced in a study of blood T cell repertoires in COVID-19. Measured with immunoSEQ multiplex PCR; TCRdb has only the in-frame clones, and not every one. The sample has a few hundred thousand clones; 85% are singletons. Sequenced sample: peripheral blood. These receptors all stem from a woman aged 18-30 years with acute or convalescent COVID-19.

The chain uses TRBV27 and TRBJ1-6, with a possible D match to TRBD1 (5 bases). V gave up 11 bases and J gave up 7 bases, with 12 bases separating them. Germline V lookup: CDR1 MNHEY, CDR2 SMNVEV (reference sequence). The CDR3 contains 12 residues. The DNA for the CDR3 is TGTGCCCTCCAGAGACAGAATTCACCCCTCCACTTT. Translated, it gives CALQRQNSPLHF.

There are a few counts of this clone. The gene calls are TRBV27 and TRBJ1-2, with D perhaps matching TRBD1 (6 bases). The CDR3 runs to 18 residues. Germline loops: CDR1 MNHEY, CDR2 SMNVEV (reference sequence). Trimming removed 1 base at V and 2 bases at J, with 20 bases between. CDR3 residues: CASSLWWGGTNWNYGYTF. The CDR3 DNA is TGTGCCAGCAGTTTATGGTGGGGGGGCACCAACTGGAACTATGGCTACACCTTC.

This clone has just a few counts. V and J are TRBV2 and TRBJ2-4; D possibly corresponds to TRBD2 (5 bases). The germline V and J ends were trimmed by 4 bases and 8 bases, with 6 bases remaining between them. Germline CDR1 reads SNHLY; CDR2 reads FYNNEI. The CDR3 has 11 residues. CDR3 coding DNA: TGTGCCAGCAGTGTTAGCGACATTCAGTACTTC. This encodes CASSVSDIQYF. Full variable domain (missing parts from reference TRBV2 and TRBJ2-4): EPEVTQTPSHQVTQMGQEVILRCVPISNHLYFYWYRQILGQKVEFLVSFYNNEISEKSEIFDDQFSVERPDGSNFTLKIRSTKLEDSAMYFCASSVSDIQYFGAGTRLSVL.

This chain uses TRBV3-1 (or the pseudogene TRBV3-2) with TRBJ2-3; tentative D call: TRBD2 (5 bases). Trimming took off 1 base at V and 6 bases at J, with 14 bases between the two ends. Germline V gives CDR1 LGHDT, CDR2 YNNKEL (reference sequence). This CDR3 is 15 amino acids long. The CDR3 is CASSQVAERYDTQYF. CDR3 nucleotide sequence: TGTGCCAGCAGCCAAGTCGCCGAGCGGTACGATACGCAGTATTTT.

The CDR3 sequence is CASSPAQGVAFENIQYF. The CDR3 DNA sequence: TGTGCCAGCAGCCCCGCACAGGGGGTTGCGTTCGAAAACATTCAGTACTTC. The chain is built from TRBV11-2 and TRBJ2-4; 8 bases match TRBD1. V was pared by 5 bases and J by 5 bases, with 14 bases of the junction left unmatched. Germline-derived CDR1 and CDR2 are SGHAT and FQNNGV. The CDR3 has 17 residues.

This sequence joins TRBV7-9 and TRBJ1-4; 9 nucleotides agree with TRBD1. This CDR3 comprises 13 residues. The V and J ends lost 4 bases and 11 bases, in that order; junction bases with no gene match: 5. Per the germline V gene, CDR1 is SEHNR and CDR2 is FQNEAQ (reference sequence). DNA for the CDR3: TGTGCCAGCAGCTCCGGACAGGGGCCGAAACTGTTTTTT. It specifies CASSSGQGPKLFF.

The chain combines TRBV6-5 with TRBJ1-1, with TRBD1 matching over 9 bases. The CDR3 extends over 15 amino acids. The J segment lost 3 bases and the V segment lost 0 bases, leaving 2 bases of the junction unmatched. Germline lookup yields CDR1 MNHEY and CDR2 SVGAGI. The CDR3: CASSYSDRGYTEAFF. The CDR3 DNA is TGTGCCAGCAGTTACTCGGACAGGGGCTACACTGAAGCTTTCTTT.

The sample holds one count of this clone. The chain uses TRBV3-1 (or the pseudogene TRBV3-2) and TRBJ1-1; perhaps TRBD1 as D (6 bases). This CDR3 spans 12 amino acids. V was trimmed by 5 bases and J by 11 bases, leaving 15 bases between them. CDR1 and CDR2 from the germline V gene are LGHDT and YNNKEL (reference sequence). The CDR3 DNA is TGTGCCAGCAGCGCCACAGGGACTAGGGCTTTCTTT. Protein: CASSATGTRAFF.